The 14 T cell receptor beta chains below were found in one sample sequenced in a study of T cell responses to AZD1222 COVID-19 vaccine. TCRdb's copy holds only in-frame clones and misses some; the assay was immunoSEQ multiplex PCR. Of about 120,000 clones in the sample, 80% to 90% were seen once. This material consisted of peripheral blood, taken on day 0 of AZD1222 vaccination. These receptors all stem from an adult in good health.

V and J are TRBV5-4 and TRBJ2-5; 7 bases align to TRBD2. The CDR3 contains 15 residues. With 1 base clipped from V and 0 bases from J, the junction kept 3 bases outside the gene matches. From germline, CDR1 is SGHNT and CDR2 YYREEE (reference sequence). Here the CDR3 reads CASSLYGRYQETQYF. The CDR3 region has the DNA TGTGCCAGCAGCTTGTACGGGAGGTACCAAGAGACCCAGTACTTC.

The rearrangement uses TRBV10-1 and TRBJ2-7, with 9 bases aligning to TRBD1. Trimming cost V 6 bases and J 7 bases; bases outside gene matches: 10. Germline CDR1 and CDR2: WNHNN and SYGVQD (reference sequence). The CDR3 contains 14 residues. CDR3 amino acids: CASSPVQGAGEQYF. Written as DNA, the CDR3 is TGCGCCAGCAGCCCTGTACAGGGGGCGGGGGAGCAGTACTTC.

This chain joins TRBV30 and TRBJ2-1; possibly TRBD2 for D (6 bases). The CDR3 spans 14 residues. V shed 5 bases and J shed 2 bases, with 13 bases lying between them. Germline CDR1 GTSNPN, CDR2 SVGIG (reference sequence). Here the CDR3 reads CAWGGSPTYNEQFF. CDR3 nucleotide sequence: TGTGCCTGGGGGGGGAGTCCGACCTACAATGAGCAGTTCTTC.

The chain carries TRBV5-5 and TRBJ2-7; 10 nucleotides line up with TRBD2. The CDR3 has 14 residues. V gave up 4 bases and J gave up 2 bases; unmatched junction bases: 3. CDR1 is SGHKS and CDR2 is YYEKEE in the germline V gene (reference sequence). DNA of the CDR3: TGTGCCAGCAGCGCGACTAGCGGGCCCTACGAGCAGTACTTC. It encodes CASSATSGPYEQYF. Full variable domain (remainder filled in from reference TRBV5-5 and TRBJ2-7): DAGVTQSPTHLIKTRGQQVTLRCSPISGHKSVSWYQQVLGQGPQFIFQYYEKEERGRGNFPDRFSARQFPNYSSELNVNALLLGDSALYLCASSATSGPYEQYFGPGTRLTVT.

This rearrangement joins TRBV5-4 to TRBJ2-5; D not resolved. CDR1 is SGHNT, CDR2 YYREEE, per germline (reference sequence). V lost 3 bases, J lost 7 bases, and 13 bases lay in between. CDR3 length: 13 amino acids. This CDR3 reads CASSSRSGVTQYF. As DNA, the CDR3 is TGTGCCAGCAGCTCCCGGAGTGGCGTGACCCAGTACTTC. Supplemented by reference TRBV5-4 and TRBJ2-5, the full variable domain reads ETGVTQSPTHLIKTRGQQVTLRCSSQSGHNTVSWYQQALGQGPQFIFQYYREEENGRGNFPPRFSGLQFPNYSSELNVNALELDDSALYLCASSSRSGVTQYFGPGTRLLVL.

The V call is TRBV4-1, the J call TRBJ1-4; TRBD1 is a possible D gene (5 bases). The CDR3 spans 15 residues. Trimming removed 0 bases at V and 6 bases at J, with 11 bases between. CDR1 and CDR2 (germline): MGHRA, YSYEKL. The CDR3 bases are TGCGCCAGCAGCCAAGATTGGGGGAGGGATGAAAAACTGTTTTTT. Its translation is CASSQDWGRDEKLFF.

The chain joins TRBV19 to TRBJ2-7; 7 bases align to TRBD2. CDR3 length: 13 amino acids. V lost 6 bases, J lost 1 base, and 3 bases stayed unmatched. The germline V gene has CDR1 LNHDA and CDR2 SQIVND (reference sequence). CDR3 loop: CASSGRRSYEQYF. CDR3 in DNA: TGTGCCAGTAGCGGGAGGAGGTCCTACGAGCAGTACTTC.

The V and J genes are TRBV29-1 and TRBJ1-4, with D uncertain. Germline assignment: CDR1 SQVTM and CDR2 ANQGSEA. Trimming stripped 7 bases from V and 0 bases from J, with 15 bases between. This CDR3 has 15 residues. The CDR3 spells CSARSPSSTNEKLFF. The CDR3 nucleotides are TGCAGCGCCCGGAGCCCCTCGTCAACTAATGAAAAACTGTTTTTT.

The genes are TRBV19 and TRBJ2-3; D is perhaps TRBD2 (5 bases). In germline, CDR1 is LNHDA, CDR2 SQIVND (reference sequence). The V end lost 5 bases, the J end lost 0 bases, and 12 bases lay between the germline ends. The CDR3 spans 15 residues. The CDR3 region is CASSFPSGSTDTQYF. In nucleotides, the CDR3 is TGTGCCAGTAGTTTCCCAAGCGGAAGCACAGATACGCAGTATTTT. The whole variable domain, remainder taken from reference TRBV19 and TRBJ2-3, is DGGITQSPKYLFRKEGQNVTLSCEQNLNHDAMYWYRQDPGQGLRLIYYSQIVNDFQKGDIAEGYSVSREKKESFPLTVTSAQKNPTAFYLCASSFPSGSTDTQYFGPGTRLTVL.

The J gene is TRBJ2-3, the V gene TRBV27; TRBD1 is a possible D gene (6 bases). The CDR3 runs to 17 residues. V lost 5 bases, J lost 3 bases, and 21 bases lay in between. CDR1 MNHEY and CDR2 SMNVEV come from the germline V gene (reference sequence). The CDR3, as DNA: TGTGCCAGCAGTGAATGGGGTAGTTCAGGGGCAACAGATACGCAGTATTTT. Residues: CASSEWGSSGATDTQYF.

The V gene is TRBV29-1, the J gene TRBJ1-2; no clear D gene. Trimming pared 0 bases from V and 4 bases from J, leaving 12 bases between. The CDR3 is 14 amino acids. The germline CDR1 and CDR2 sequences are SQVTM and ANQGSEA. CDR3 amino acids: CSVEDHSAGYGYTF. In DNA form, the CDR3 reads TGCAGCGTTGAAGATCACTCCGCGGGCTATGGCTACACCTTC.

The CDR3 protein is CASSLVAAGFEQYF. The CDR3 DNA is TGCGCCAGCAGCTTGGTGGCAGCCGGGTTCGAGCAGTACTTC. This sequence joins TRBV5-1 and TRBJ2-7, with D uncertain. Germline V CDR1 and CDR2: SGHRS, YFSETQ. V was clipped by 0 bases and J by 6 bases, with 13 bases between them. CDR3 length: 14 amino acids.

The rearrangement uses TRBV7-9 and TRBJ2-7, with D possibly being TRBD1 or TRBD2 (5 bases each). Germline CDR1 SEHNR, CDR2 FQNEAQ (reference sequence). The V end lost 0 bases, the J end lost 0 bases, and 15 bases lay between the germline ends. The CDR3 is 17 amino acids. CDR3 nucleotides: TGTGCCAGCAGCTTAGCGCTGGGGGAGAGGGGCTCCTACGAGCAGTACTTC. This encodes CASSLALGERGSYEQYF.

V and J are TRBV10-3 and TRBJ2-2, with TRBD1 identical over 9 bases. CDR3 length equals 15 residues. CDR1 and CDR2 (germline): ENHRY, SYGVKD. V trimming: 5 bases; J trimming: 6 bases; junction bases outside the gene matches: 7. CDR3 sequence reads: CAISQRDRVAGELFF. CDR3 bases: TGTGCCATCAGTCAAAGGGACAGGGTGGCCGGGGAGCTGTTTTTT.